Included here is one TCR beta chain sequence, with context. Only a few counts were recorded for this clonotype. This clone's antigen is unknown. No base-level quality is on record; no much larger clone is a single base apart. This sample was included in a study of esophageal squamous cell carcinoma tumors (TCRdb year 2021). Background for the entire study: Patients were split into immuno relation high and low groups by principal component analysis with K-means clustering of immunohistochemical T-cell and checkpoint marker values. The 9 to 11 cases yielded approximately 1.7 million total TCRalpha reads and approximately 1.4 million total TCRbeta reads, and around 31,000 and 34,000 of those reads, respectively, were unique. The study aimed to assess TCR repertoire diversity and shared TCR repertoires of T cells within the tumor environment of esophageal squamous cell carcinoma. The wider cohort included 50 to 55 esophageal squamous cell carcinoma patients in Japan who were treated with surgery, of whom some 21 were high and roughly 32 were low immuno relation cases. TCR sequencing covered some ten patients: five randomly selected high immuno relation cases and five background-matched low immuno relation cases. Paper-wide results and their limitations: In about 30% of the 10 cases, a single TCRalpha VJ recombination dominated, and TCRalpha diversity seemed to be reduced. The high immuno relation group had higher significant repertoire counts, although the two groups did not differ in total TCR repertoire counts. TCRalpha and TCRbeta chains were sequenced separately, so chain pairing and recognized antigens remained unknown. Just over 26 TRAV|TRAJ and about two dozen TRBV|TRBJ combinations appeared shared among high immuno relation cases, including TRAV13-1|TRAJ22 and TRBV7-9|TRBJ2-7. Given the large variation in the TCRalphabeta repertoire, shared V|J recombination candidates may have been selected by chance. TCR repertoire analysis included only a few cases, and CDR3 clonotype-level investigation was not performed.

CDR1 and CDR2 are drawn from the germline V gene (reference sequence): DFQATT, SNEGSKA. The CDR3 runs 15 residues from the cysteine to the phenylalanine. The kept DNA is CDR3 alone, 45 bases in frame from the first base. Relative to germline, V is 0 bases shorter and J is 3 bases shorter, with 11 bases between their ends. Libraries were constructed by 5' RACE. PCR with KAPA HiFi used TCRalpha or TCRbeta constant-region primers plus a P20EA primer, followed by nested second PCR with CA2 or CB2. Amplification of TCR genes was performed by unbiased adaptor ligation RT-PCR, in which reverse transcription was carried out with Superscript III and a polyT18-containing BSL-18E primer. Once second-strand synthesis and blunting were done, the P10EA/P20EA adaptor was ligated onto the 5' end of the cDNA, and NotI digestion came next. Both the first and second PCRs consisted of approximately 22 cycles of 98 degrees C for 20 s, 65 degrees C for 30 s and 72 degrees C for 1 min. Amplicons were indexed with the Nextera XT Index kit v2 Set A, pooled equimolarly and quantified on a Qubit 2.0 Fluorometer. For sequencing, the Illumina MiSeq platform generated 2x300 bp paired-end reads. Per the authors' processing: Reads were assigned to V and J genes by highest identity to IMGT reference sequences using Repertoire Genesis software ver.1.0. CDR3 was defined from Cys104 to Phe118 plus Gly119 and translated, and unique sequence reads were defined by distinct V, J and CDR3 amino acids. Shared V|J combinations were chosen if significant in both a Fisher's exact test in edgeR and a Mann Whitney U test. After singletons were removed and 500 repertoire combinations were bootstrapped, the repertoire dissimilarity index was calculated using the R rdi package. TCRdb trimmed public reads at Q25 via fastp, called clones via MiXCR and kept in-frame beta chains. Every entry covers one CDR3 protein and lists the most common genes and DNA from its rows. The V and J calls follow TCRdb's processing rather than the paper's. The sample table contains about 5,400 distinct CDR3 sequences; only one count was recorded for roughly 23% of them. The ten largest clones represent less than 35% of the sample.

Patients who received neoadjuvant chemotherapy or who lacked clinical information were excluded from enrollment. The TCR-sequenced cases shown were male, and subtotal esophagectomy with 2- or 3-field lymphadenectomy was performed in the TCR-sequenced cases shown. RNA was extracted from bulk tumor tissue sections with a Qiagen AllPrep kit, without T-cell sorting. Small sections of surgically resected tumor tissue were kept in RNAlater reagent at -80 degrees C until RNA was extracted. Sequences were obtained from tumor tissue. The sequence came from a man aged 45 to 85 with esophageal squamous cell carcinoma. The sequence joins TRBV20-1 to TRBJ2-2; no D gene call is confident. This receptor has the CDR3 CSARDAESYTGELFF. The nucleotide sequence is TGCAGTGCTAGAGATGCAGAGAGTTACACCGGGGAGCTGTTTTTT.